This TCR beta chain comes out of a study of shared clonotypes between healthy human individuals. Naive CD8 cells, CD45RO-negative and positively selected for CCR7, excluded terminally differentiated effector memory CD45RA+ cells. V gave up 1 base and J gave up 4 bases, with 2 bases separating them. Germline V gene lookup returns CDR1 LGHNA and CDR2 YNFKEQ. The CDR3 contains 12 residues. Details on this clone: Other DNA sequences from this sample encode an identical CDR3 as well.

TCRdb's table, derived via immunoSEQ multiplex PCR, lists solely in-frame clones and lacks some. The sample has around 2,000,000 clones, approximately 94% seen once; the top ten hold roughly 1.7%. The rearrangement uses TRBV4-2 and TRBJ1-5, with D unclear. The sequence was obtained from a man younger than 30 in good health. Some clones in this sample may be carry-over from other donors' samples. The sample comprised naive CD8+ T cells from PBMCs. CDR3 nucleotides: TGTGCCAGCAGCCAAGGAAATCAGCCCCAGCATTTT. Its protein is CASSQGNQPQHF.